Sequencing of this TCR beta chain was carried out in a study of T cell responses to AZD1222 COVID-19 vaccine. Timing groups of about 4 and about 12 weeks for second doses were pooled. A word on this clone: No antigen is known for it.

General study points: Among those given AZD1222, only six were seropositive at baseline. The study reported that nearly half of spike-specific TCRs target unmutated variant regions.

V was pared by 1 base and J by 3 bases, with 12 bases between. Germline values: CDR1 SGHAT, CDR2 FQDESV (reference sequence). CDR3 length: 15 residues. Assay: immunoSEQ multiplex PCR; the TCRdb copy retains only in-frame clones and omits some. The sample includes more than 60,000 clones, about 80% of them seen just once. The chain is built from TRBV11-1 and TRBJ2-5; D unresolved. The clonotype comes from an adult who received the AZD1222 COVID-19 vaccine. This specimen was peripheral blood, taken 28 days after the second AZD1222 dose. The CDR3 coding sequence is TGTGCCAGCAGCTTAGAAGTCGCGTGGAAAGAGACCCAGTACTTC. Translating gives CASSLEVAWKETQYF.